These 32 T cell receptor beta chains came from one sample sequenced in a study of chemoradiotherapy in HPV16-positive cancers. Sequencing was performed with immunoSEQ multiplex PCR; in TCRdb, only in-frame clones are kept and a portion is missing. The sample holds roughly 9,000 clones, about 71% seen once. The specimen was collected from a patient who underwent chemoradiotherapy. The receptors were sampled from a human donor with HPV-associated anogenital cancer.

This clone is a singleton in its sample. V and J are TRBV6-5 and TRBJ2-1; 8 nucleotides match TRBD2. This CDR3 spans 15 amino acids. Germline V gives CDR1 MNHEY, CDR2 SVGAGI. With 5 bases clipped from V and 3 bases from J, the junction kept 6 bases outside the gene matches. The CDR3 region is CASSRSGGIYNEQFF. The CDR3 nucleotides are TGTGCCAGCAGTCGCTCGGGGGGGATCTACAATGAGCAGTTCTTC.

The chain links TRBV30 to TRBJ1-2; the match to TRBD1 covers 9 bases. J lost 8 bases, V lost 2 bases, and 12 bases had no gene match. The CDR3 consists of 15 residues. Germline CDR1 reads GTSNPN; CDR2 reads SVGIG (reference sequence). DNA for the CDR3: TGTGCCTGGAGTAATGTCGGGACAGGGTCGAGCGGCTACACCTTC. Amino acids: CAWSNVGTGSSGYTF. The whole variable domain, filled in from reference TRBV30 and TRBJ1-2, reads SQTIHQWPATLVQPVGSPLSLECTVEGTSNPNLYWYRQAAGRGLQLLFYSVGIGQISSEVPQNLSASRPQDRQFILSSKKLLLSDSGFYLCAWSNVGTGSSGYTFGSGTRLTVV.

This clone is medium-sized within its sample. The chain recombines TRBV19 with TRBJ1-5; TRBD1 is a possible D gene (5 bases). Germline assignment: CDR1 LNHDA and CDR2 SQIVND (reference sequence). The length of the CDR3 is 15 residues. The germline V and J ends were trimmed by 3 bases and 7 bases, with 16 bases remaining between them. CDR3 sequence: CASSMAGRVGQPQHF. The CDR3 bases are TGTGCCAGTAGTATGGCGGGGCGGGTCGGGCAGCCCCAGCATTTT.

This sequence joins TRBV2 and TRBJ2-3; 7 bases are a match to TRBD1. V trimming: 8 bases; J trimming: 3 bases; junction bases outside the gene matches: 11. Looked up from germline, CDR1 is SNHLY and CDR2 is FYNNEI. This CDR3 has 15 amino acids. The CDR3 sequence is CASRGQVLLTDTQYF. Here the CDR3 DNA reads TGTGCCAGCCGAGGACAGGTTCTACTTACAGATACGCAGTATTTT.

The chain carries TRBV19 and TRBJ1-4; no definite D call. The CDR3 contains 15 residues. CDR1 LNHDA and CDR2 SQIVND come from the germline V gene (reference sequence). V lost 6 bases to trimming and J lost 2 bases, with 13 bases between them. The CDR3 region has the DNA TGTGCCAGTAGAACCCGACACTTCACTAATGAAAAACTGTTTTTT. As protein: CASRTRHFTNEKLFF.

The chain joins TRBV5-4 to TRBJ1-2; D unresolved. V was clipped by 0 bases and J by 7 bases, with 4 bases between them. The CDR3 runs to 11 residues. CDR1 is SGHNT and CDR2 is YYREEE in the germline V gene (reference sequence). The CDR3 reads CASSLEGGYTF. In nucleotides, the CDR3 is TGTGCCAGCAGCTTGGAGGGTGGCTACACCTTC.

The chain is built from TRBV27 and TRBJ1-1, with 12 bases aligning to TRBD1. Losses at the gene ends were 7 bases for V and 5 bases for J; bases not matched to a gene: 8. The CDR3 runs to 15 residues. Looked up from germline, CDR1 is MNHEY and CDR2 is SMNVEV (reference sequence). Here the CDR3 reads CASIPGDRGLTEAFF. CDR3 sequence (DNA): TGTGCCAGCATACCTGGGGACAGGGGGCTTACTGAAGCTTTCTTT.

The gene calls are TRBV7-9 and TRBJ2-7; 12 bases line up with TRBD1. V lost 4 bases and J lost 5; bases outside the gene matches: 3. CDR1 is SEHNR, CDR2 FQNEAQ, per germline (reference sequence). The CDR3 consists of 14 residues. CDR3: CASSWDRGQDEQYF. Here the CDR3 DNA reads TGTGCCAGCAGCTGGGACAGGGGGCAGGACGAGCAGTACTTC.

The V gene is TRBV7-8, the J gene TRBJ2-7; 16 positions match TRBD2. The CDR3 runs 17 residues. CDR1 and CDR2 from the germline V gene are SGHVS and FQNEAQ. J was trimmed by 6 bases and V by 5 bases; bases with no gene match: 10. For the CDR3, the DNA is TGTGCCAGCAGCCCCGCGGGACTAGCGGGAGGGCCGCGCGAGCAGTACTTC. Its protein is CASSPAGLAGGPREQYF.

V usage is TRBV7-8 and J usage is TRBJ2-7; TRBD1 matches at 8 bases. Per germline, CDR1 SGHVS and CDR2 FQNEAQ. CDR3 length: 15 residues. V lost 1 base to trimming and J lost 3 bases; unmatched junction nucleotides: 5. This CDR3 reads CASSLVGTGGYEQYF. CDR3 DNA: TGTGCCAGCAGCTTAGTCGGGACAGGTGGCTACGAGCAGTACTTC.

Regarding this clone: This sample also contains other DNA sequences that code for the same CDR3. This rearrangement joins TRBV7-8 to TRBJ2-1; the match to TRBD2 covers 11 bases. Germline lookup yields CDR1 SGHVS and CDR2 FQNEAQ. Trimming at V came to 2 bases and at J to 10 bases, leaving 7 bases not matched to a gene. The CDR3 runs 15 residues. The CDR3 is CASSLLAGGFGEQFF. As DNA, the CDR3 is TGTGCCAGCAGCTTATTAGCGGGGGGGTTCGGCGAGCAGTTCTTC.

With respect to this clone: The identical CDR3 is also encoded by other nucleotide sequences in the sample. The chain couples TRBV5-1 to TRBJ1-1; D uncertain. CDR3 length: 14 residues. Trimming stripped 4 bases from V and 2 bases from J, with 12 bases between. Germline-derived CDR1 and CDR2 are SGHRS and YFSETQ. CDR3 loop: CASSPEVSNTEAFF. The CDR3 DNA is TGCGCCAGCAGCCCGGAAGTCTCCAACACTGAAGCTTTCTTT.

V usage is TRBV5-1 and J usage is TRBJ2-7; 11 bases are shared with TRBD1. The CDR3 is 15 residues long. Germline values: CDR1 SGHRS, CDR2 YFSETQ. J gave up 3 bases and V 4 bases, and 6 bases lay outside the gene matches. The CDR3 reads CASSRGGTGGYEQYF. CDR3 nucleotides: TGCGCCAGCAGCCGCGGAGGGACAGGGGGCTACGAGCAGTACTTC.

This chain uses TRBV19 with TRBJ2-3; 8 bases map to TRBD2. CDR1 and CDR2 from the germline V gene are LNHDA and SQIVND (reference sequence). There are 15 residues in the CDR3. V was pared by 3 bases and J by 2 bases, with 4 bases of the junction left unmatched. The CDR3 coding sequence is TGTGCCAGTAGTATTGACGGGGGGGTCACAGATACGCAGTATTTT. The encoded protein is CASSIDGGVTDTQYF.

The chain links TRBV19 to TRBJ2-1; D is possibly TRBD2 (6 bases). CDR1 LNHDA and CDR2 SQIVND come from the germline V gene (reference sequence). The ends were cut back, 3 bases at V and 0 bases at J, with 15 bases in the middle. CDR3 length: 17 residues. In DNA form, the CDR3 reads TGTGCCAGTAGTATGAGGGTCCGGGGGACCTCCTACAATGAGCAGTTCTTC. Amino acid sequence: CASSMRVRGTSYNEQFF.

The table lists this clone with a few counts. As DNA, the CDR3 is TGTGCCAGCAGTGAATACGGGACCCAGTACTTC. Amino acid sequence: CASSEYGTQYF. The V and J genes are TRBV25-1 and TRBJ2-5; D unresolved. V was pared by 0 bases and J by 7 bases, with 3 bases between. From germline, CDR1 is MGHDK and CDR2 SYGVNS. The CDR3 is made up of 11 amino acids.

The chain couples TRBV5-1 to TRBJ1-1; no clear D. V was clipped by 2 bases and J by 1 base, with 9 bases between them. Germline V gene data show CDR1 as SGHRS and CDR2 as YFSETQ. CDR3 length: 14 amino acids. CDR3 amino acids: CASSFGRGNTEAFF. DNA of the CDR3: TGCGCCAGCAGCTTCGGGCGCGGGAACACTGAAGCTTTCTTT.

This clone appeared a single time. CDR3 amino acids: CASSLQGTSSGNTIYF. The DNA of the CDR3 is TGTGCCAGCAGTCTACAGGGGACGAGCTCTGGAAACACCATATATTTT. The rearrangement joins TRBV2 to TRBJ1-3; 7 bases map to TRBD1. The CDR3 covers 16 residues. Per germline, CDR1 SNHLY and CDR2 FYNNEI. The V and J ends lost 5 bases and 0 bases, in that order; junction bases with no gene match: 7.

The chain recombines TRBV4-1 with TRBJ1-1; D unresolved. Per germline, CDR1 MGHRA and CDR2 YSYEKL. The germline V and J ends were trimmed by 0 bases and 0 bases, with 5 bases remaining between them. The CDR3 has 14 residues. CDR3 DNA: TGCGCCAGCAGCCAAGATGGGGTGAACACTGAAGCTTTCTTT. This encodes CASSQDGVNTEAFF.

The chain links TRBV2 to TRBJ1-2, with D possibly being TRBD1 (5 bases). Germline CDR1 is SNHLY and CDR2 is FYNNEI. This CDR3 spans 14 amino acids. V lost 4 bases and J 8 bases, leaving 17 bases between the germline ends. The CDR3 loop is CASSGYGRVGGYTF. The DNA for the CDR3 is TGTGCCAGCAGTGGTTATGGCAGGGTCGGCGGCTACACCTTC.

CDR3 amino acids: CAISAGNYGYTF. The CDR3 DNA is TGTGCCATCAGTGCAGGGAACTATGGCTACACCTTC. This chain uses TRBV10-3 with TRBJ1-2; a possible D gene is TRBD1 (5 bases). V lost 4 bases, J lost 2 bases, and 5 bases lay in between. This CDR3 contains 12 residues. Germline V gives CDR1 ENHRY, CDR2 SYGVKD.

This clone was recorded once. The CDR3 sequence is CSAPRTGSTDTQYF. The DNA of the CDR3 is TGCAGCGCCCCCCGGACAGGGAGCACAGATACGCAGTATTTT. The chain combines TRBV29-1 with TRBJ2-3; 8 nucleotides align to TRBD1. CDR1 SQVTM and CDR2 ANQGSEA come from the germline V gene. Unmatched junction bases numbered 6, after V lost 7 bases and J lost 0 bases. This CDR3 comprises 14 residues.

The V call is TRBV5-1, the J call TRBJ2-7, with 8 bases identical to TRBD1. Trimming removed 4 bases from V and 4 bases from J; junction bases left unmatched: 7. The CDR3 is made up of 14 amino acids. Germline CDR1 and CDR2: SGHRS and YFSETQ. Written as DNA, the CDR3 is TGCGCCAGCAGCCGGACAGGGCTTCTGTACGAGCAGTACTTC. It is translated as CASSRTGLLYEQYF. The full variable domain, completed using reference TRBV5-1 and TRBJ2-7, is KAGVTQTPRYLIKTRGQQVTLSCSPISGHRSVSWYQQTPGQGLQFLFEYFSETQRNKGNFPGRFSGRQFSNSRSEMNVSTLELGDSALYLCASSRTGLLYEQYFGPGTRLTVT.

The chain recombines TRBV6-1 with TRBJ1-1; unclear D gene. The CDR3 sequence is 13 residues long. Looked up from germline, CDR1 is MNHNS and CDR2 is SASEGT. Trimming pared 3 bases from V and 0 bases from J, leaving 5 bases between. CDR3: CASSDLLNTEAFF. CDR3 sequence (DNA): TGTGCCAGCAGTGATCTGTTGAACACTGAAGCTTTCTTT.

The chain recombines TRBV7-9 with TRBJ2-7; D gene unclear. The germline V and J ends were trimmed by 5 bases and 0 bases, with 8 bases remaining between them. Germline V gene lookup returns CDR1 SEHNR and CDR2 FQNEAQ (reference sequence). CDR3 length: 13 amino acids. CDR3 sequence reads: CASSMGNSYEQYF. The DNA for the CDR3 is TGTGCCAGCAGCATGGGAAACTCCTACGAGCAGTACTTC.

The chain joins TRBV18 to TRBJ2-7, with D possibly matching TRBD1 (5 bases). V lost 2 bases, J lost 1 base, and 9 bases lay in between. In germline, CDR1 is KGHSH, CDR2 LQKENI. The CDR3 is made up of 14 amino acids. The CDR3 protein is CASSPGQGSYEQYF. The CDR3 bases are TGTGCCAGCTCACCAGGGCAGGGATCCTACGAGCAGTACTTC.

The chain carries TRBV6-1 and TRBJ2-2, with a possible D match to TRBD1 (5 bases). V was shortened by 2 bases and J by 3 bases, with 7 bases between the two germline ends. CDR1 is MNHNS and CDR2 is SASEGT in the germline V gene. The CDR3 contains 14 residues. CDR3 coding DNA: TGTGCCAGCAGTGAAAGGGGATACACCGGGGAGCTGTTTTTT. This codes for CASSERGYTGELFF.

The J gene is TRBJ2-2, the V gene TRBV10-3, with 12 bases matching TRBD1. The germline V gene encodes CDR1 ENHRY and CDR2 SYGVKD. There are 15 residues in the CDR3. V lost 5 bases, J lost 7 bases, and 5 bases stayed unmatched. This CDR3 is CAISPGQGAFGELFF. The CDR3 DNA follows: TGTGCCATCAGTCCGGGACAGGGGGCGTTCGGGGAGCTGTTTTTT.

V usage is TRBV5-1 and J usage is TRBJ2-1; TRBD1 or TRBD2 may be the D gene (5 bases each). Germline V gene lookup returns CDR1 SGHRS and CDR2 YFSETQ. CDR3 size: 15 residues. Trimming cost V 4 bases and J 0 bases, with 11 bases left between them. CDR3 sequence: CASSRGEVSYNEQFF. The CDR3 bases are TGCGCCAGCAGCCGAGGGGAAGTCTCCTACAATGAGCAGTTCTTC.

This clone has only one observation. The V and J genes are TRBV5-5 and TRBJ1-4; maybe TRBD1 (5 bases). Germline V lookup: CDR1 SGHKS, CDR2 YYEKEE (reference sequence). The CDR3 consists of 14 residues. Trimming left V 4 bases short and J 5 bases short, with 12 bases between. The DNA for the CDR3 is TGTGCCAGCAGCATCCGGGACCCCAATGAAAAACTGTTTTTT. Amino acid sequence: CASSIRDPNEKLFF.

V gene TRBV7-3 combines with J gene TRBJ2-3; tentatively, D is TRBD1 (6 bases). V shed 5 bases and J shed 4 bases, with 13 bases lying between them. The length of the CDR3 is 14 residues. Per germline, CDR1 SGHTA and CDR2 FQGTGA. In nucleotides, the CDR3 is TGTGCCAGCAGCCTCTTGGGGGCTCCAGATACGCAGTATTTT. Translated, it gives CASSLLGAPDTQYF. Based on the CDR3 plus reference TRBV7-3 and TRBJ2-3, the full variable domain is GAGVSQTPSNKVTEKGKYVELRCDPISGHTALYWYRQSLGQGPEFLIYFQGTGAADDSGLPNDRFFAVRPEGSVSTLKIQRTERGDSAVYLCASSLLGAPDTQYFGPGTRLTVL.

This chain uses TRBV16 with TRBJ1-2, with D possibly matching TRBD1 (5 bases). Looked up from germline, CDR1 is KGHSY and CDR2 is FQNENV. The CDR3 sequence is 16 residues long. V lost 4 bases and J 2 bases, leaving 17 bases between the germline ends. This chain's CDR3 is CASSRNSGGSNYGYTF. CDR3 coding DNA: TGTGCCAGCAGCCGAAACTCGGGGGGGTCGAACTATGGCTACACCTTC.